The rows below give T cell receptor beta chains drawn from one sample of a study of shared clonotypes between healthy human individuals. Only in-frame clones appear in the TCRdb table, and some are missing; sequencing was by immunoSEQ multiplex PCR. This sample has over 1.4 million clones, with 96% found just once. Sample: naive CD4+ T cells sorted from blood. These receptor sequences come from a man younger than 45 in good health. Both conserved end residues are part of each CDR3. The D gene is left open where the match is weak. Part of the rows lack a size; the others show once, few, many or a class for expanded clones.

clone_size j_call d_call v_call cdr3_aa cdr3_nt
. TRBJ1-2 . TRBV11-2 CAVVGGTRYGYTF TGTGCCGTTGTAGGAGGAACTAGATATGGCTACACCTTC
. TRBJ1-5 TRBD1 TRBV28 CASSLLDPRQGDQPQHF TGTGCCAGCAGTTTATTGGACCCGCGACAGGGAGATCAGCCCCAGCATTTT
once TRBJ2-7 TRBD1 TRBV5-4 CASSRELRDRGHEQYF TGTGCCAGCAGCCGCGAACTCCGGGACAGGGGCCACGAGCAGTACTTC
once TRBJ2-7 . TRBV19 CATMTAAYEQYF TGTGCCACCATGACTGCAGCCTACGAGCAGTACTTC
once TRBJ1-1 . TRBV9 CASSPRDRNTEAFF TGTGCCAGCAGCCCCCGGGACCGGAACACTGAAGCTTTCTTT
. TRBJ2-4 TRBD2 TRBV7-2 CASSSLSSGDNIQYF TGTGCCAGCAGCTCGTTGTCTAGCGGAGATAACATTCAGTACTTC
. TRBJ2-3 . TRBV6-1 CASRETDITDTQYF TGTGCCAGCAGGGAGACAGATATCACAGATACGCAGTATTTT
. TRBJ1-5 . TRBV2 CASSEAGRLNQPQHF TGTGCCAGCAGTGAAGCGGGCAGACTCAATCAGCCCCAGCATTTT
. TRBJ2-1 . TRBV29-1 CSVEDYHSYNEQFF TGCAGCGTTGAGGACTACCACTCCTACAATGAGCAGTTCTTC
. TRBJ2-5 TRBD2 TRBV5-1 CASSPGGYEETQYF TGCGCCAGCAGCCCGGGGGGGTACGAAGAGACCCAGTACTTC
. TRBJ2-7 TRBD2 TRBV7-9 CASSWKPGLAGPTYEQYF TGTGCCAGCAGCTGGAAACCGGGACTAGCGGGGCCGACCTACGAGCAGTACTTC
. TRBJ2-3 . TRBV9 CASSVNSGQHFTSTDTQYF TGTGCCAGCAGCGTAAATAGCGGACAACATTTTACTAGCACAGATACGCAGTATTTT
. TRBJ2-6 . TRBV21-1 CASSIPYVEPGANVLTF TGTGCCAGCAGCATTCCGTACGTGGAGCCTGGGGCCAACGTCCTGACTTTC
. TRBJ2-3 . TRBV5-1 CASSLVSLPTSTDTQYF TGCGCCAGCAGCTTGGTGAGCTTACCTACTAGCACAGATACGCAGTATTTT
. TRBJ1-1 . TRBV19 CASGQGRRTEAFF TGTGCCAGTGGCCAGGGACGCCGCACTGAAGCTTTCTTT
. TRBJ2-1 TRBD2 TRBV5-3 CARSNGLAAYNEQFF TGTGCCAGAAGCAACGGACTAGCGGCTTACAATGAGCAGTTCTTC
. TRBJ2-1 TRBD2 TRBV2 CASNRLAGGGNEQFF TGTGCCAGCAACAGACTAGCGGGAGGGGGCAATGAGCAGTTCTTC
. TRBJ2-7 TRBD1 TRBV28 CASSFENRGSYEQYF TGTGCCAGCAGTTTCGAGAACAGGGGGAGCTACGAGCAGTACTTC
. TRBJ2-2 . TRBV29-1 CSVRDTGELFF TGCAGCGTTCGGGACACCGGGGAGCTGTTTTTT
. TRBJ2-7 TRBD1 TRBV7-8 CASSNQPPGQLSYEQYF TGTGCCAGCAGCAACCAACCTCCGGGACAGCTCTCCTACGAGCAGTACTTC
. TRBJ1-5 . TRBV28 CASSTVADSNQPQHF TGTGCCAGCAGTACCGTTGCGGATAGCAATCAGCCCCAGCATTTT
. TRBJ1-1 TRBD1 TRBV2 CASSLQGPNTEAFF TGTGCCAGCAGCTTACAGGGGCCGAACACTGAAGCTTTCTTT
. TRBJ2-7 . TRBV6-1 CASSDRLGSSYEQYF TGTGCCAGCAGTGATCGGCTGGGGAGCTCCTACGAGCAGTACTTC
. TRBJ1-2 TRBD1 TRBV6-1 CASNLQGAWGYTF TGTGCCAGCAACCTTCAGGGGGCCTGGGGCTACACCTTC
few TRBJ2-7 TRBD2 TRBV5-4 CASSSSGRAYEQYF TGTGCCAGCAGCAGTAGCGGGAGGGCCTACGAGCAGTACTTC
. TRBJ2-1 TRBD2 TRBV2 CASRGSGTYNEQFF TGTGCCAGCAGAGGTAGCGGGACCTACAATGAGCAGTTCTTC
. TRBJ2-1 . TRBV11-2 CASSPAEYSYNEQFF TGTGCCAGCAGCCCGGCGGAGTACTCCTACAATGAGCAGTTCTTC
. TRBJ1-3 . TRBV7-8 CASSPDRVLGGGNTIYF TGTGCCAGCAGCCCCGACCGGGTCCTGGGAGGGGGAAACACCATATATTTT
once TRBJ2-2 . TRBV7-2 CASSLGGEAGELFF TGTGCCAGCAGCTTAGGAGGCGAGGCCGGGGAGCTGTTTTTT
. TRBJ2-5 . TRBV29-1 CSVEERNTPLRAYQETQYF TGCAGCGTTGAAGAACGCAATACTCCTTTAAGGGCGTACCAAGAGACCCAGTACTTC